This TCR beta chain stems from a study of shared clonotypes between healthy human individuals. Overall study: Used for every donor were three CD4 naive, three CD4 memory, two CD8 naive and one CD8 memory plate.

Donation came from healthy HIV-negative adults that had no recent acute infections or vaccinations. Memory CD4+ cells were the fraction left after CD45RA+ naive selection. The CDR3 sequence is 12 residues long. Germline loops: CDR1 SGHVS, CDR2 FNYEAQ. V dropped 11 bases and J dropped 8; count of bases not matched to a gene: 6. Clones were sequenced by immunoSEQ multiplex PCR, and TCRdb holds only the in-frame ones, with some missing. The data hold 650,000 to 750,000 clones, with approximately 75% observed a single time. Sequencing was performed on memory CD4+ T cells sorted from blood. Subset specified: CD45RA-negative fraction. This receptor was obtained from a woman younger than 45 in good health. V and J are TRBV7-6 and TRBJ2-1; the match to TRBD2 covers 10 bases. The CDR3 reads CASASGRDEQFF. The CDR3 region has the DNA TGTGCCTCAGCTAGCGGGAGAGATGAGCAGTTCTTC.